Listed here is a single TCR beta chain. Germline V gene lookup returns CDR1 SGHTA and CDR2 FQGTGA. The CDR3 is made up of 17 amino acids. J was trimmed by 0 bases and V by 4 bases; bases with no gene match: 7. This sample stems from a study of T cell repertoires in cytomegalovirus infection. TCRdb analysed the reads with MiXCR anew, one entry per CDR3 protein. The repertoire holds hundreds of thousands of distinct CDR3 sequences, with 20% to 25% as singletons. What was sequenced was CD8+ T cells from PBMCs. The source is a human donor in good health (CMV status not recorded). Some clones in this sample may be carry-over from other donors' samples. The gene calls are TRBV7-3 and TRBJ2-2; 8 bases fit TRBD1. The CDR3 sequence is CASSSPPGQANTGELFF. The CDR3 coding sequence is TGTGCCAGCAGCTCGCCTCCGGGACAGGCGAACACCGGGGAGCTGTTTTTT.